What follows are 8 T cell receptor beta chains derived from one specimen sequenced in a study of CD8 T cells in Susac syndrome. Random-hexamer reverse transcription was applied to roughly 0.5 to 1 ug RNA. TCRdb reprocessed the immunoSEQ multiplex PCR reads via MiXCR and lists one record per CDR3 protein. This table has about 250,000 distinct CDR3 sequences, just under 95% appearing once. The sequenced material came from CD4+ T cells from PBMCs. These receptors came from a human donor with multiple sclerosis.

This sequence joins TRBV20-1 and TRBJ2-5, with 9 nucleotides matching TRBD1. The length of the CDR3 is 14 residues. Germline CDR1 DFQATT, CDR2 SNEGSKA (reference sequence). Trimming took 6 bases from V and 4 from J; bases not matched to a gene: 9. The CDR3 DNA reads TGCAGTGCAACCGGGACAGGGATATCAGAGACCCAGTACTTC. Translating it yields CSATGTGISETQYF.

The gene calls are TRBV4-1 and TRBJ2-5, with TRBD1 matching 7 bases. This CDR3 has 15 residues. The V segment lost 1 base and the J segment 4 bases; nucleotides outside the gene matches: 6. Germline V gene data show CDR1 as MGHRA and CDR2 as YSYEKL. The CDR3 region has the DNA TGCGCCAGCAGCCAAGTTGACAGGGTTGGAGAGACCCAGTACTTC. Translating it yields CASSQVDRVGETQYF.

This chain connects TRBV28 to TRBJ1-2; a possible D gene is TRBD1 (5 bases). The CDR3 runs to 13 residues. Germline V CDR1 and CDR2: MDHEN, SYDVKM. The ends were cut back, 5 bases at V and 4 bases at J, with 11 bases in the middle. The CDR3 loop reads CASSLGAGYGYTF. The CDR3 DNA follows: TGTGCCAGCAGTCTCGGGGCAGGCTATGGCTACACCTTC.

The gene calls are TRBV7-3 and TRBJ2-5; 8 bases are a match to TRBD1. The germline gives CDR1 SGHTA, CDR2 FQGTGA. V gave up 5 bases and J gave up 4 bases; unmatched junction bases: 9. The CDR3 spans 15 residues. The CDR3 nucleotides read TGTGCCAGCAGCCCGCAGGGGGCTAGGGGAGAGACCCAGTACTTC. Protein: CASSPQGARGETQYF.

The chain joins TRBV4-2 to TRBJ2-3, with a possible D match to TRBD2 (5 bases). The CDR3 sequence is 13 residues long. CDR1 is LGHNA and CDR2 is YNFKEQ in the germline V gene. The V end was cut by 3 bases, the J end by 5 bases, with 9 bases between. The CDR3 protein is CASSQGVRDTQYF. The DNA of the CDR3 is TGTGCCAGCAGCCAGGGAGTTCGAGATACGCAGTATTTT.

The V and J genes are TRBV9 and TRBJ2-2, with a weak D call TRBD2 (5 bases). Germline loops: CDR1 SGDLS, CDR2 YYNGEE. The CDR3 is 13 amino acids. The germline V and J ends were trimmed by 6 bases and 1 base, with 7 bases remaining between them. In DNA, the CDR3 is TGTGCCAGCATGGACTGGAACACCGGGGAGCTGTTTTTT. Protein sequence: CASMDWNTGELFF. Together with reference TRBV9 and TRBJ2-2, the CDR3 gives the full variable domain: DSGVTQTPKHLITATGQRVTLRCSPRSGDLSVYWYQQSLDQGLQFLIQYYNGEERAKGNILERFSAQQFPDLHSELNLSSLELGDSALYFCASMDWNTGELFFGEGSRLTVL.

The rearrangement joins TRBV5-1 to TRBJ2-2, with D unclear. Per the germline V gene, CDR1 is SGHRS and CDR2 is YFSETQ. The CDR3 length is 15 residues. Trimming shortened V by 0 bases and J by 0 bases, and 6 bases separated the two germline ends. CDR3 nucleotide sequence: TGCGCCAGCAGCTTGGAGTCAGCGAACACCGGGGAGCTGTTTTTT. Protein sequence: CASSLESANTGELFF.

The rearrangement uses TRBV20-1 and TRBJ2-2; the D gene is possibly TRBD1 (5 bases). This CDR3 contains 14 residues. V lost 4 bases and J lost 1, with 10 bases in between. The germline CDR1 and CDR2 sequences are DFQATT and SNEGSKA (reference sequence). As DNA, the CDR3 is TGCAGTGCTAAGAGTAGGGGGAACACCGGGGAGCTGTTTTTT. Its translation: CSAKSRGNTGELFF.